A single T cell receptor (beta chain) is shown here with its context. A second PCR, run for about 6 to 12 cycles, used a sample-barcoded 5' primer plus a J-beta primer mix. At least 3 million CDR3-containing paired-end reads were obtained per sample. TCRdb independently ran MiXCR on the 5' RACE reads; one entry per CDR3 protein. The sample carries hundreds of thousands of distinct CDR3 sequences, around 46% recorded once. These data originate in a study of blood T cells in healthy people across ages. This CDR3 has 13 residues. Germline CDR1 DFQATT, CDR2 SNEGSKA (reference sequence). Trimming removed 5 bases from V and 10 bases from J, with 15 bases in between.

The origin of this receptor is an older woman in good health. The sequenced sample was blood. V gene TRBV20-1 combines with J gene TRBJ1-6; TRBD1 might be the D (6 bases). The CDR3 DNA sequence: TGCAGTGCTCCCGAGGAGGGGGGGTCACCCCTCCACTTT. Residues: CSAPEEGGSPLHF.